The clone carrying this T cell receptor (beta chain) was seen just once. The antigen remains unidentified. Combining a sample-barcoded 5' primer with a J-beta primer mix, a second PCR ran for about 7 to 11 cycles. Each cDNA molecule received a tag from a template-switch adaptor that had 12 random nucleotides. Each CDR3 protein gets one entry after TCRdb re-called the 5' RACE reads with MiXCR. Among about 380,000 distinct CDR3 sequences listed, 45% to 65% were seen once. These data originate in a study of blood T cells in healthy people across ages. General study results and limits: Strong correlation existed between TCR beta diversity and naive T cell percentage.

Germline V CDR1 and CDR2: MNHNS, SASEGT. The V segment lost 6 bases and the J segment 9 bases; nucleotides outside the gene matches: 10. The CDR3 has 15 residues. This chain links TRBV6-1 with TRBJ2-1, with 11 bases that match TRBD2. This receptor was identified in a man aged 55 to 70 in good health. Sequencing used blood. The CDR3 reads CASRPTSGRAVEQFF. The DNA for the CDR3 is TGTGCCAGCAGACCCACTAGCGGGAGAGCGGTTGAGCAGTTCTTC.